The 5 T cell receptor beta chains listed next were all sequenced from one sample in a study of cytomegalovirus exposure and HLA in healthy donors (dated by TCRdb to about 2017). Library generation was performed with the immunoSEQ multiplex PCR assay. TCRdb's version of the immuneACCESS table is confined to in-frame rearrangements and falls short of the full clone set. An unresolved V gene accounts for under half of the shortfall where checked; the remainder is of unknown origin. Recorded for this sample are 130,000 to 150,000 clones; about 89% of them occurred a single time. Approximately 3.2% of the sample is taken by the ten largest. The specimen sequenced was PBMCs. The receptors come from a woman aged 18-29 years in good health and CMV-seropositive.

V and J are TRBV11-2 and TRBJ2-7, with no clear D. Deletions cut 1 base from V and 1 base from J, with 8 bases between. The length of the CDR3 is 14 residues. In germline, CDR1 is SGHAT, CDR2 FQNNGV. The CDR3 loop reads CASSLGGGSYEQYF. The CDR3 DNA reads as TGTGCCAGCAGCTTAGGCGGCGGTTCCTACGAGCAGTACTTC. The variable domain in full, completed from reference TRBV11-2 and TRBJ2-7, reads EAGVAQSPRYKIIEKRQSVAFWCNPISGHATLYWYQQILGQGPKLLIQFQNNGVVDDSQLPKDRFSAERLKGVDSTLKIQPAKLEDSAVYLCASSLGGGSYEQYFGPGTRLTVT.

This clone was seen only a few times. Different DNA sequences within this sample yield the same CDR3. The chain couples TRBV11-2 to TRBJ2-1; D is undetermined. There are 13 residues in the CDR3. Trimming took 2 bases from V and 6 from J, leaving 8 bases between them. Germline V gene lookup returns CDR1 SGHAT and CDR2 FQNNGV. The CDR3 bases are TGTGCCAGCAGCTTATCCTCTCTCAATGAGCAGTTCTTC. Translated, it gives CASSLSSLNEQFF.

The rearrangement links TRBV5-6 to TRBJ2-1; D is unresolved. Germline V gives CDR1 SGHDT, CDR2 YYEEEE. V was trimmed by 4 bases and J by 0 bases, leaving 14 bases between them. The CDR3 contains 16 residues. The CDR3 loop is CASSQITESSYNEQFF. The CDR3 bases are TGTGCCAGCAGCCAGATAACAGAGAGCTCCTACAATGAGCAGTTCTTC.

The V and J genes are TRBV11-2 and TRBJ1-1; no clear D gene. This CDR3 is 14 amino acids long. Germline loops: CDR1 SGHAT, CDR2 FQNNGV. V was clipped by 5 bases and J by 4 bases, with 14 bases between them. The CDR3 DNA reads as TGTGCCAGCAGCCCAGTAGCCGGGGTCACTGAAGCTTTCTTT. As protein: CASSPVAGVTEAFF.

J is TRBJ2-5 and V is TRBV11-3; 7 nucleotides line up with TRBD2. V gave up 6 bases and J gave up 1 base; unmatched junction bases: 2. CDR3 length equals 13 residues. In germline, CDR1 is SGHNT, CDR2 YENEEA. For the CDR3, the DNA is TGTGCCAGCAGGGGGACTACCCAAGAGACCCAGTACTTC. Protein: CASRGTTQETQYF.